This TCR beta chain emerged from a study of CD8+CD57+ T cells in acquired aplastic anemia. Study overall: Isolated CD4+ and CD8+ cells, once sorted, yielded DNA averaging around 3 ug. Where healthy donors were concerned, CD4+ cells averaged approximately 9.8 million reads.

TCR beta VDJ combinations and CDR3 sequences were profiled from genomic DNA. TCRdb reanalysed the reads using MiXCR and keeps one entry per CDR3 protein. The table has fewer than 200,000 distinct CDR3 sequences, roughly 63% seen once. Broader study findings: Patients had twenty-nine CD8+ CDR3 sequences in common with controls (the shared set). Patients and controls were not found to differ significantly in CD8+ Simpson's diversity.

Turning to this clonotype: The antigen remains undetermined. One end of the junction does not line up with germline, which may come from a read error.

Sequencing used sorted CD4+, CD8+, or CD8+CD57+ T cells (not recorded which) from PBMCs. The sequence derives from a human donor in good health.

CDR3 sequence: CASSPRQGAGNEQFF. In nucleotides, the CDR3 is TGTGCCAGCAGCCCTCGACAGGGGGCTGGCAATGAGCAGTTCTTC. The chain recombines TRBV5-1 with TRBJ2-1, with 10 bases identical to TRBD1. This CDR3 has 15 amino acids. CDR1 and CDR2 (germline): SGHRS, YFSETQ.